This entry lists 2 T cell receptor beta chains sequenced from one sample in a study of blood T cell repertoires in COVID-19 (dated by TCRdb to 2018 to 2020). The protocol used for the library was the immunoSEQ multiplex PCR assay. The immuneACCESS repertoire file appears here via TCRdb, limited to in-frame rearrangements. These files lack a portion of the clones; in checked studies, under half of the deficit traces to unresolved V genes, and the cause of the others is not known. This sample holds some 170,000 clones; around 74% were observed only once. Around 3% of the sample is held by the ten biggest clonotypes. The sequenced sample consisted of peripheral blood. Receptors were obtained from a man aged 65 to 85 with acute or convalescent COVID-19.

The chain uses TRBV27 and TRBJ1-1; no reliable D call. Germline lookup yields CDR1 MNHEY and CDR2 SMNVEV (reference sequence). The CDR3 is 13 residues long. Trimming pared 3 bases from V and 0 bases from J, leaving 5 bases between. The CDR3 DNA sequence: TGTGCCAGCAGTTTCCATTTGAACACTGAAGCTTTCTTT. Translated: CASSFHLNTEAFF.

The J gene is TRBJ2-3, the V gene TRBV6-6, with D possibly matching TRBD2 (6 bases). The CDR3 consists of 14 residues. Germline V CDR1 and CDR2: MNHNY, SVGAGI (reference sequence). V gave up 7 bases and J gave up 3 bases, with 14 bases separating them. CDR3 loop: CASTPRDSTDTQYF. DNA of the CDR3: TGTGCCAGCACCCCCCGGGACTCTACAGATACGCAGTATTTT.